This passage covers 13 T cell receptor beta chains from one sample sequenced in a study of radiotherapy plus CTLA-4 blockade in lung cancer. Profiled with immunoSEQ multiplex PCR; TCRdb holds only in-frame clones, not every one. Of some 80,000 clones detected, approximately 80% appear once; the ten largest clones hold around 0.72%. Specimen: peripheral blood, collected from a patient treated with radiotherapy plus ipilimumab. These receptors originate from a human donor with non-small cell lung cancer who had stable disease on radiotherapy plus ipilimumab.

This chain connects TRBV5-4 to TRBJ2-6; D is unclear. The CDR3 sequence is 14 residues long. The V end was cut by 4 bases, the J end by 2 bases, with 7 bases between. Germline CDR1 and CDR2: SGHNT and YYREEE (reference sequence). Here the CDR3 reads CASSTDAGANVLTF. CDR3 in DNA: TGTGCCAGCAGCACGGACGCTGGGGCCAACGTCCTGACTTTC.

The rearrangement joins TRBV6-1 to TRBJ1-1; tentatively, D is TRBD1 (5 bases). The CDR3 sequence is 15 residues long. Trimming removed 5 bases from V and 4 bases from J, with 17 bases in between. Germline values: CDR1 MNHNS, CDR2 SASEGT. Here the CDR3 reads CASSLTWGRPTEAFF. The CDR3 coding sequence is TGTGCCAGCAGTCTAACGTGGGGCCGGCCCACTGAAGCTTTCTTT.

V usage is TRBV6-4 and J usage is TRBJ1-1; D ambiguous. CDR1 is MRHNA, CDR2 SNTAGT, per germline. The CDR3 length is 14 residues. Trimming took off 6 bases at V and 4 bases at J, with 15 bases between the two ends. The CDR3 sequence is CASRNDGLGTEAFF. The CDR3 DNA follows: TGTGCCAGCAGAAACGACGGGTTGGGCACTGAAGCTTTCTTT.

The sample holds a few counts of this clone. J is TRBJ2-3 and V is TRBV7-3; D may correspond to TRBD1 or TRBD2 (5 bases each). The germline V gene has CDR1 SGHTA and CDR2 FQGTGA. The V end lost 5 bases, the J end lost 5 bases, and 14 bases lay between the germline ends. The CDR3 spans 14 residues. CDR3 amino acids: CASSRQRDRDTQYF. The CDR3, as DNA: TGTGCCAGCAGCCGACAGAGGGATAGAGATACGCAGTATTTT.

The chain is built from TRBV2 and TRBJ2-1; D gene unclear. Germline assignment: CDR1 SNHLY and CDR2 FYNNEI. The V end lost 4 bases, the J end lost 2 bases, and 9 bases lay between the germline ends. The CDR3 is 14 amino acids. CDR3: CASSVGGTYNEQFF. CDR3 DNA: TGTGCCAGCAGTGTGGGTGGCACCTACAATGAGCAGTTCTTC.

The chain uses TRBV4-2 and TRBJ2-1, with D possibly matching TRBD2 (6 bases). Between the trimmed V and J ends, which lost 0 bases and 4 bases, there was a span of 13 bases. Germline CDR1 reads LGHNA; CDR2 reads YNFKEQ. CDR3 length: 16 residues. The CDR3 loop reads CASSQDHVSGYNEQFF. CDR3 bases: TGTGCCAGCAGCCAAGACCACGTAAGCGGGTACAATGAGCAGTTCTTC.

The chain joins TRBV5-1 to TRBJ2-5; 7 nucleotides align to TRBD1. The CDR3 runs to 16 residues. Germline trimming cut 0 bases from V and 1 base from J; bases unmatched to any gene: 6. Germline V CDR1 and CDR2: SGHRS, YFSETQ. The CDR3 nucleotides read TGCGCCAGCAGCTTGGGAGACAGGGTACTCCAAGAGACCCAGTACTTC. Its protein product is CASSLGDRVLQETQYF.

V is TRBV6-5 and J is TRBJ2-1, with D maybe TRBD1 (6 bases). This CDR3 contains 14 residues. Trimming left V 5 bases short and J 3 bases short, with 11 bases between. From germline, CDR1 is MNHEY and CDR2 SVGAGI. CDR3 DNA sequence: TGTGCCAGCAGTGTTGACAGGTTCTACAATGAGCAGTTCTTC. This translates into CASSVDRFYNEQFF.

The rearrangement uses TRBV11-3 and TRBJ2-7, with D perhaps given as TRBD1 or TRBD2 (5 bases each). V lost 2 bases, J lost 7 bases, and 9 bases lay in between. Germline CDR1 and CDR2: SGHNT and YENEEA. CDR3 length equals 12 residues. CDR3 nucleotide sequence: TGTGCCAGCAGCTTACGAGGGGAGGAGCAGTACTTC. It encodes CASSLRGEEQYF.

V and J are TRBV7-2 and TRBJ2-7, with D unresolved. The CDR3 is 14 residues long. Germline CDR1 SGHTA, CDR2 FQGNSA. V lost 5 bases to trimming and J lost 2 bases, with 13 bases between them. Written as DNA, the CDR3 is TGTGCCAGCAGCCCCGGGCCGAACGCCTACGAGCAGTACTTC. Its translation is CASSPGPNAYEQYF.

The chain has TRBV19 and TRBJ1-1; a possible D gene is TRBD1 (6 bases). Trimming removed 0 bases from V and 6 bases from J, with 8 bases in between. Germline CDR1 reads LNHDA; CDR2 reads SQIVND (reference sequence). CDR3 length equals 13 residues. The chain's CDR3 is CASSIDAGAEAFF. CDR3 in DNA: TGTGCCAGTAGTATAGATGCAGGGGCTGAAGCTTTCTTT.

CDR3 nucleotide sequence: TGTGCCAGCAGCTTACCTCGGGACTCAGATACGCAGTATTTT. Translation: CASSLPRDSDTQYF. This chain uses TRBV11-2 with TRBJ2-3, with TRBD2 as a possible D gene (6 bases). Deletions cut 2 bases from V and 4 bases from J, with 10 bases between. CDR1 and CDR2 (germline): SGHAT, FQNNGV. This CDR3 contains 14 residues.

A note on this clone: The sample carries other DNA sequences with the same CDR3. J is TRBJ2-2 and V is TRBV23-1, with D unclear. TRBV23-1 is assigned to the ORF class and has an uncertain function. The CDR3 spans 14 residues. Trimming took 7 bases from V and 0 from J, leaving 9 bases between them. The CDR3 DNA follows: TGCGCCAGCAATCTTGGACCGAACACCGGGGAGCTGTTTTTT. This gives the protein CASNLGPNTGELFF.